A single sample gave rise to the 29 T cell receptor beta chains below, sequenced in a study of blood T cell repertoires in COVID-19. Assay: immunoSEQ multiplex PCR; the TCRdb copy retains only in-frame clones and omits some. In the table there are over 95,000 clones, 84% of which are singletons. Sequencing used peripheral blood. The receptors were sampled from a woman in her forties with acute or convalescent COVID-19.

With regard to this clone: A junction boundary mismatches the germline segment, possibly from a read error. The CDR3 protein is CRVEHQGRGGTDTQYF. Written as DNA, the CDR3 is TGCCGCGTTGAACATCAGGGGCGGGGGGGCACAGATACGCAGTATTTT. J is TRBJ2-3 and V is TRBV29-1; 8 bases fit TRBD2. The CDR3 has 16 residues. Germline CDR1 and CDR2: SQVTM and ANQGSEA.

This chain links TRBV5-1 with TRBJ1-2; D gene unclear. The CDR3 runs to 13 residues. The V gene's germline CDR1 is SGHRS and CDR2 YFSETQ. The V and J ends lost 7 bases and 8 bases respectively, with 18 bases between them. The CDR3, as DNA: TGCGCCAGCCTCTTGACTTTAAACGCGGGCTACACCTTC. Its protein is CASLLTLNAGYTF.

This rearrangement joins TRBV6-6 to TRBJ1-2, with D tentatively TRBD1 (6 bases). Per the germline V gene, CDR1 is MNHNY and CDR2 is SVGAGI (reference sequence). Trimming cost V 10 bases and J 0 bases, with 12 bases left between them. CDR3 length: 13 residues. Written as DNA, the CDR3 is TGTGCCACCAGCTGGACAGCTAACTATGGCTACACCTTC. It yields the protein CATSWTANYGYTF.

The V gene is TRBV6-6, the J gene TRBJ2-7, with 9 bases identical to TRBD1. The CDR3 extends over 13 amino acids. V was clipped by 6 bases and J by 3 bases; unmatched bases: 3. CDR1 is MNHNY and CDR2 is SVGAGI in the germline V gene (reference sequence). Here the CDR3 reads CASRGQGFYEQYF. The CDR3 DNA is TGTGCCAGCAGGGGACAGGGTTTCTACGAGCAGTACTTC.

The V gene is TRBV5-4, the J gene TRBJ2-7; 7 bases align to TRBD2. Unmatched junction bases numbered 5, after V lost 4 bases and J lost 1 base. The germline V gene encodes CDR1 SGHNT and CDR2 YYREEE (reference sequence). The CDR3 runs to 14 residues. CDR3 DNA sequence: TGTGCCAGCAGCCCTAGCGGATTTTCCTACGAGCAGTACTTC. It encodes CASSPSGFSYEQYF.

The V and J genes are TRBV6-5 and TRBJ1-1; D unresolved. The CDR3 is 12 amino acids. V lost 8 bases to trimming and J lost 1 base, with 8 bases between them. Germline V lookup: CDR1 MNHEY, CDR2 SVGAGI. This chain's CDR3 is CASPGGNTEAFF. The CDR3 coding sequence is TGTGCCAGCCCAGGAGGGAACACTGAAGCTTTCTTT.

This clone has only a few counts. V gene TRBV18 combines with J gene TRBJ1-3, with D unclear. The CDR3 totals 13 residues. Germline V gives CDR1 KGHSH, CDR2 LQKENI. Deletions cut 5 bases from V and 0 bases from J, with 5 bases between. CDR3 protein: CASSSSSGNTIYF. The CDR3 nucleotides are TGTGCCAGCTCATCCAGCTCTGGAAACACCATATATTTT.

The V gene is TRBV15, the J gene TRBJ1-2; no reliable D call. Germline-derived CDR1 and CDR2 are LNHNV and YYDKDF (reference sequence). Trimming removed 3 bases from V and 4 bases from J, with 15 bases in between. The CDR3 contains 15 residues. Here the CDR3 DNA reads TGTGCCACCAGCAGGGAGCCAGCGCCCGCCTATGGCTACACCTTC. This translates into CATSREPAPAYGYTF.

The chain has TRBV7-2 and TRBJ1-5; D gene unclear. V lost 5 bases to trimming and J lost 0 bases, with 8 bases between them. This CDR3 spans 14 amino acids. The germline V gene encodes CDR1 SGHTA and CDR2 FQGNSA. CDR3 loop: CASSLRSSNQPQHF. The CDR3 nucleotides are TGTGCCAGCAGCCTTCGGAGTAGCAATCAGCCCCAGCATTTT.

The chain couples TRBV5-1 to TRBJ2-7, with D possibly TRBD2 on 5 matching bases. Germline lookup yields CDR1 SGHRS and CDR2 YFSETQ. This CDR3 has 14 residues. V was pared by 2 bases and J by 2 bases, with 11 bases between. In DNA, the CDR3 is TGCGCCAGCAGCTTTATGGACTCCGCCTACGAGCAGTACTTC. Protein product: CASSFMDSAYEQYF.

The chain's CDR3 is CSASGARQGDTEAFF. In DNA, the CDR3 is TGCAGTGCTAGTGGGGCTCGACAGGGCGACACTGAAGCTTTCTTT. V is TRBV20-1 and J is TRBJ1-1, with 7 bases that match TRBD1. The CDR3 is 15 amino acids. The germline V gene has CDR1 DFQATT and CDR2 SNEGSKA (reference sequence). V dropped 3 bases and J dropped 3; count of bases not matched to a gene: 10.

J is TRBJ1-1 and V is TRBV6-5; D is perhaps TRBD1 (5 bases). Germline lookup yields CDR1 MNHEY and CDR2 SVGAGI. There are 12 residues in the CDR3. V lost 4 bases and J lost 6, with 9 bases in between. The CDR3 is CASSSYRSEAFF. CDR3 nucleotide sequence: TGTGCCAGCAGTTCCTACAGGTCTGAAGCTTTCTTT.

The chain uses TRBV3-1 (or the pseudogene TRBV3-2) and TRBJ1-6; D gene ambiguous. Trimming took 1 base from V and 10 from J, leaving 8 bases between them. This CDR3 is 13 amino acids long. Germline-derived CDR1 and CDR2 are LGHDT and YNNKEL (reference sequence). The chain's CDR3 is CASSQGPRSPLHF. CDR3 in DNA: TGTGCCAGCAGCCAAGGCCCTAGGTCACCCCTCCACTTT.

This clone is a singleton in its sample. The chain couples TRBV7-9 to TRBJ1-4, with D possibly matching TRBD1 (6 bases). V lost 0 bases to trimming and J lost 8 bases, with 13 bases between them. CDR3 size: 15 residues. Germline CDR1 reads SEHNR; CDR2 reads FQNEAQ (reference sequence). CDR3 in DNA: TGTGCCAGCAGCTTAGCGGGGGCCCAGGGAGAAAAACTGTTTTTT. The encoded protein is CASSLAGAQGEKLFF.

Details on this clone: The sample carries other DNA sequences with the same CDR3. The rearrangement joins TRBV6-5 to TRBJ1-1; D might be TRBD1 (5 bases). The V gene's germline CDR1 is MNHEY and CDR2 SVGAGI. V gave up 2 bases and J gave up 1 base, with 11 bases separating them. CDR3 length: 15 amino acids. This CDR3 reads CASSYSWQGNTEAFF. The DNA of the CDR3 is TGTGCCAGCAGTTACAGTTGGCAGGGGAACACTGAAGCTTTCTTT.

The rearrangement links TRBV7-9 to TRBJ1-2; TRBD1 is a possible D gene (5 bases). Trimming removed 5 bases from V and 8 bases from J, with 15 bases in between. The CDR3 extends over 13 amino acids. CDR1 and CDR2 from the germline V gene are SEHNR and FQNEAQ (reference sequence). The CDR3 nucleotides are TGTGCCAGCAGCCCCGGGACGGGGGAGGGCTACACCTTC. Residues: CASSPGTGEGYTF.

The chain has TRBV30 and TRBJ2-5, with a possible D match to TRBD1 (6 bases). The germline V gene has CDR1 GTSNPN and CDR2 SVGIG (reference sequence). The CDR3 has 13 residues. Trimming left V 5 bases short and J 5 bases short, with 15 bases between. The CDR3 protein is CAWDIGGRETQYF. In DNA, the CDR3 is TGTGCCTGGGACATAGGGGGTCGGGAGACCCAGTACTTC.

The chain joins TRBV9 to TRBJ1-2, with D possibly being TRBD1 (5 bases). The germline V gene has CDR1 SGDLS and CDR2 YYNGEE. There are 14 residues in the CDR3. V dropped 0 bases and J dropped 3 bases, with 9 bases sitting between them. The CDR3 DNA reads TGTGCCAGCAGCGTAGGAGCAGGGCACTATGGCTACACCTTC. It codes for CASSVGAGHYGYTF.

The rearrangement uses TRBV27 and TRBJ1-2, with 10 bases matching TRBD1. The ends lost 4 bases at V and 6 bases at J; junction bases unmatched: 8. The CDR3 is 15 residues long. From germline, CDR1 is MNHEY and CDR2 SMNVEV (reference sequence). The CDR3 nucleotides read TGTGCCAGCAGTTCCCTAGACAGGGGGCGTAATGGCTACACCTTC. Residues: CASSSLDRGRNGYTF.

This clone has just one count. The gene calls are TRBV12-3 or TRBV12-4 and TRBJ1-1; D perhaps matches TRBD1 (6 bases). V lost 5 bases and J 3 bases, leaving 10 bases between the germline ends. The CDR3 length is 13 residues. Here the CDR3 reads CASSRTAYTEAFF. CDR3 coding DNA: TGTGCCAGCAGTCGGACAGCGTACACTGAAGCTTTCTTT.

This clone was counted a few times. The CDR3 coding sequence is TGTGCCAGCAGCACCCGGACAGGCCCTGGGCGGACTAATGAAAAACTGTTTTTT. Translation gives CASSTRTGPGRTNEKLFF. J is TRBJ1-4 and V is TRBV7-6; 7 bases map to TRBD1. The length of the CDR3 is 18 residues. V lost 5 bases, J lost 2 bases, and 14 bases stayed unmatched. From germline, CDR1 is SGHVS and CDR2 FNYEAQ.

J is TRBJ1-1 and V is TRBV5-1; 9 nucleotides match TRBD1. The V and J ends lost 0 bases and 5 bases, in that order; junction bases with no gene match: 5. CDR3 size: 15 residues. Germline V gene lookup returns CDR1 SGHRS and CDR2 YFSETQ. CDR3 sequence (DNA): TGCGCCAGCAGCTTGGCCAGGACAGGGGCGACTGAAGCTTTCTTT. Translating gives CASSLARTGATEAFF.

This chain uses TRBV11-3 with TRBJ2-3, with 7 bases matching TRBD2. Germline values: CDR1 SGHNT, CDR2 YENEEA. This CDR3 has 17 residues. V was pared by 4 bases and J by 0 bases, with 10 bases of the junction left unmatched. CDR3 sequence reads: CASSYRLADYSTDTQYF. As DNA, the CDR3 is TGTGCCAGCAGCTACCGGCTAGCGGACTATAGCACAGATACGCAGTATTTT.

The V gene is TRBV10-2, the J gene TRBJ2-3; 7 bases are shared with TRBD2. The CDR3 sequence is 12 residues long. Germline loops: CDR1 WSHSY, CDR2 SAAADI. With 8 bases clipped from V and 5 bases from J, the junction kept 4 bases outside the gene matches. DNA for the CDR3: TGCGCCAGCGGCGGGGGAAGAGATACGCAGTATTTT. As protein: CASGGGRDTQYF.

The chain links TRBV3-1 (or the pseudogene TRBV3-2) to TRBJ2-7; 9 positions agree with TRBD2. The CDR3 loop spans 12 amino acids. The germline V gene has CDR1 LGHDT and CDR2 YNNKEL (reference sequence). V trimming: 6 bases; J trimming: 7 bases; junction bases outside the gene matches: 4. For the CDR3, the DNA is TGTGCCAGCAGTCTGACTAGCGGTGAGCAGTACTTC. Translating it yields CASSLTSGEQYF.

The genes are TRBV30 and TRBJ1-3, with 9 nucleotides matching TRBD1. The CDR3 is 14 residues long. Germline assignment: CDR1 GTSNPN and CDR2 SVGIG (reference sequence). The ends lost 8 bases at V and 3 bases at J; junction bases unmatched: 8. The chain's CDR3 is CARTQGASGNTIYF. In DNA, the CDR3 is TGTGCCAGAACACAGGGGGCGAGTGGAAACACCATATATTTT.

This rearrangement joins TRBV5-8 to TRBJ1-5; tentative D call: TRBD1 (5 bases). The CDR3 has 15 amino acids. Trimming shortened V by 0 bases and J by 7 bases, and 14 bases separated the two germline ends. Per germline, CDR1 SGHTS and CDR2 YDEGEE. Here the CDR3 reads CASSLEVQGWQPQHF. CDR3 bases: TGTGCCAGCAGCTTGGAAGTCCAGGGCTGGCAGCCCCAGCATTTT.

This clone was recorded once. The chain joins TRBV15 to TRBJ1-2, with TRBD1 identical over 8 bases. This CDR3 has 15 residues. CDR1 is LNHNV and CDR2 is YYDKDF in the germline V gene (reference sequence). J gave up 2 bases and V 0 bases, and 2 bases lay outside the gene matches. CDR3: CATSRDQGANYGYTF. The DNA of the CDR3 is TGTGCCACCAGCAGAGACCAGGGGGCGAACTATGGCTACACCTTC. The full variable domain, its missing parts supplied by reference TRBV15 and TRBJ1-2, is DAMVIQNPRYQVTQFGKPVTLSCSQTLNHNVMYWYQQKSSQAPKLLFHYYDKDFNNEADTPDNFQSRRPNTSFCFLDIRSPGLGDTAMYLCATSRDQGANYGYTFGSGTRLTVV.

The chain is built from TRBV7-5 and TRBJ1-5; TRBD1, as called in the table, went unchecked against the DNA. TRBV7-5 is deemed a pseudogene. This CDR3 is 15 amino acids long. CDR3 nucleotide sequence: TGTGTCAGAAGCTTAGAGGCAGGGGGCAATCAGCCCCAGCATTTT. It encodes CVRSLEAGGNQPQHF.